This T cell receptor beta chain was retrieved from a study of regulatory and conventional T cells in RAG deficiency. Study outcomes and limitations: Shannon entropy fell and Simpson indices rose in RAG-deficient patients. These Omenn syndrome Treg sorts may hold peripherally activated cells instead.

Genomic DNA came from blood conventional CD4+ T cells gated CD25-low CD127-high. CDR1 ENHRY and CDR2 SYGVKD come from the germline V gene. The V gene end was trimmed by 6 bases and the J gene end by 3 bases; junction bases not matched to a gene: 16. There are 17 residues in the CDR3. The repertoire was sequenced with immunoSEQ multiplex PCR; TCRdb's copy has only in-frame clones and lacks some. This table holds 45,000 or so clones, around 89% found once. About this clone: What it binds is unknown.

The sample was also linked to a second study, of regulatory T cells. That study reports: The primer mix had 52 TRBV and 13 TRBJ primers. Patient repertoires had restricted TRB V-J pairs and skewed V and J usage, most in Tregs.

The chain employs TRBV10-3 and TRBJ1-1; TRBD1 matches at 7 bases. The sample was CD4+ effector T cells sorted from blood. The clonotype comes from a human donor in good health. Here the CDR3 reads CAIRETGGGGAHTEAFF. In nucleotides, the CDR3 is TGTGCCATCAGGGAGACGGGGGGAGGGGGCGCACACACTGAAGCTTTCTTT.